This TCR beta chain was captured in a study of T cells in Graves' hyperthyroidism and ophthalmopathy. Amplified TCR beta CDR3 regions came from RNA transcripts. HTBI primers were the set used in a first-round RT-PCR of the TCR CDR3. From the multiplex PCR reads, TCRdb called clonotypes with MiXCR, one entry per CDR3 protein. The sample has over 700,000 distinct CDR3 sequences, over 35% seen once. Whole-study results and caveats: Peripheral blood also featured most of the thyroid clonotypes expanded above 0.001.

A note on this clonotype: The antigen is unknown.

Participants, patients aged 18 to 65, had newly diagnosed hyperthyroidism with a duration under 2 months. The PBMCs had their origin in approximately 10 ml of fresh peripheral blood. The CDR3 loop spans 16 amino acids. The V gene's germline CDR1 is SGDLS and CDR2 YYNGEE. Trimming left V 3 bases short and J 3 bases short, with 19 bases between. The sequencing sample was made of blood. The sequence was obtained from a man younger than 35 with Graves' hyperthyroidism. This rearrangement joins TRBV9 to TRBJ2-7; possibly TRBD2 for D (6 bases). CDR3 in amino acids: CASSASGTPTVYEQYF. DNA for the CDR3: TGTGCCAGCAGCGCCTCCGGGACTCCCACCGTCTACGAGCAGTACTTC.